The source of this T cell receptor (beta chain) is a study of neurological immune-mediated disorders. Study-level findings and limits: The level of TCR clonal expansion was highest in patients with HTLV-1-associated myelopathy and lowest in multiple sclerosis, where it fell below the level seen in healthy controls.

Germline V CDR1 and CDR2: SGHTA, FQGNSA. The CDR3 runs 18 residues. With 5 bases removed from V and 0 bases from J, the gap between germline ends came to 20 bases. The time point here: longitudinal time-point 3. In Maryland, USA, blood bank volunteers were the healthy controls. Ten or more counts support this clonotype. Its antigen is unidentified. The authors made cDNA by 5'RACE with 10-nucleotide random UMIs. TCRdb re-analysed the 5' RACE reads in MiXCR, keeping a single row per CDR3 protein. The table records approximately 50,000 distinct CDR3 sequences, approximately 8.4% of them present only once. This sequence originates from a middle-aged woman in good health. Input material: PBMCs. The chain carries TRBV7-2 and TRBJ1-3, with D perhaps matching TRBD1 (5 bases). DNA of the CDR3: TGTGCCAGCAGCGCCACGGGGGTCCGTCGCGCCTCTGGAAACACCATATATTTT. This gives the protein CASSATGVRRASGNTIYF.